What follows is one T cell receptor beta chain and its context. The antigen is unknown. V was pared by 3 bases and J by 0 bases, with 7 bases of the junction left unmatched. This CDR3 has 18 amino acids. CDR1 KGHDR and CDR2 SFDVKD come from the germline V gene. This sample was included in a study of T cells in Graves' hyperthyroidism and ophthalmopathy. Amplification yielded TCR beta CDR3 regions, with RNA transcripts as the source. RT-PCR in the first round (using the HTBI primer set) targeted the TCR CDR3. TCRdb re-analysed the multiplex PCR reads in MiXCR, keeping a single row per CDR3 protein. The data contain approximately 560,000 distinct CDR3 sequences, about 45% of them seen just once; the ten biggest clones take up approximately 8.2%. General study points: In the analysis, a 13 V-J model separated ophthalmopathy from stable hyperthyroidism.

The receptor comes from a woman younger than 30 with Graves' hyperthyroidism. V is TRBV24-1 and J is TRBJ1-5; 10 bases map to TRBD1. Sequencing used peripheral blood or thyroid tissue (not recorded which). CDR3 DNA: TGTGCCACCAGTGATGGGGGGACAGGGGATTATAGCAATCAGCCCCAGCATTTT. It is translated as CATSDGGTGDYSNQPQHF.